This T cell receptor (beta chain) is drawn from a study of radiotherapy plus CTLA-4 blockade in lung cancer. This clone was seen only a few times. Sequencing was performed with immunoSEQ multiplex PCR; in TCRdb, only in-frame clones are kept and a portion is missing. The sample includes about 120,000 clones, nearly 80% of them seen just once. The material sequenced was peripheral blood, taken from a patient treated with radiotherapy plus ipilimumab. The TCR was taken from a human donor with non-small cell lung cancer who had a partial response to radiotherapy plus ipilimumab.

Here the CDR3 reads CASSGGNSNQPQHF. The CDR3 DNA sequence: TGTGCCAGCAGTGGGGGCAATAGCAATCAGCCCCAGCATTTT. The V call is TRBV2, the J call TRBJ1-5, with D perhaps matching TRBD1 (5 bases). CDR1 and CDR2 (germline): SNHLY, FYNNEI. This CDR3 has 14 amino acids. Trimming stripped 4 bases from V and 0 bases from J, with 7 bases between.